This entry lists 32 T cell receptor beta chains sequenced from one sample in a study of shared clonotypes between healthy human individuals. The data were produced by immunoSEQ multiplex PCR, yet TCRdb's version contains in-frame clones alone and is incomplete. The table has around 2,000,000 clones, 85% to 95% seen once. Cells designated naive CD8 were CD45RO-negative and were positively selected for CCR7, with terminally differentiated effector memory CD45RA+ cells excluded. Sequencing was carried out using naive CD8+ T cells sorted from blood. These receptors were taken from a man aged 18 to 30 in good health.

Note on this clone: Other DNA sequences in this sample translate to the same CDR3. The V gene is TRBV27, the J gene TRBJ2-7; D gene uncertain. The length of the CDR3 is 14 residues. Deletions cut 3 bases from V and 0 bases from J, with 9 bases between. Germline V CDR1 and CDR2: MNHEY, SMNVEV (reference sequence). CDR3 loop: CASSFSGASYEQYF. The CDR3 DNA sequence: TGTGCCAGCAGTTTTTCGGGTGCCTCCTACGAGCAGTACTTC.

This chain uses TRBV15 with TRBJ1-6; D is undetermined. This CDR3 spans 17 amino acids. The V end was cut by 5 bases, the J end by 0 bases, with 14 bases between. Germline V gives CDR1 LNHNV, CDR2 YYDKDF (reference sequence). The DNA for the CDR3 is TGTGCCACCAGCCTTAGAGTGGGAATCTCCTATAATTCACCCCTCCACTTT. Amino acid sequence: CATSLRVGISYNSPLHF.

J is TRBJ1-2 and V is TRBV27, with unresolved D. The germline gives CDR1 MNHEY, CDR2 SMNVEV (reference sequence). The CDR3 spans 15 residues. Trimming cost V 5 bases and J 7 bases, with 20 bases left between them. CDR3 protein: CASSPYASHFLGYTF. The CDR3 DNA is TGTGCCAGCAGTCCCTATGCCTCTCACTTCCTTGGCTACACCTTC.

V gene TRBV20-1 combines with J gene TRBJ2-7; no reliable D call. The CDR3 runs to 11 residues. Germline assignment: CDR1 DFQATT and CDR2 SNEGSKA (reference sequence). V dropped 3 bases and J dropped 6 bases, with 9 bases sitting between them. The CDR3 nucleotides are TGCAGTGCTAGGATACTCTCCGAGCAGTACTTC. Amino acids: CSARILSEQYF.

CDR3 region: CASSYDPSGTDTQYF. The CDR3, as DNA: TGTGCCAGCAGTTACGATCCAAGCGGAACAGATACGCAGTATTTT. V gene TRBV6-6 combines with J gene TRBJ2-3; a weak D match, TRBD2 (5 bases). Germline V CDR1 and CDR2: MNHNY, SVGAGI (reference sequence). The CDR3 consists of 15 residues. Trimming took 2 bases from V and 3 from J, leaving 12 bases between them.

This clone was counted once. The chain couples TRBV2 to TRBJ2-3; TRBD2 might be the D (5 bases). This CDR3 comprises 15 residues. V dropped 0 bases and J dropped 4 bases, with 11 bases sitting between them. The germline gives CDR1 SNHLY, CDR2 FYNNEI. The CDR3: CASSEAQLGPDTQYF. The CDR3 DNA sequence: TGTGCCAGCAGTGAAGCCCAACTAGGACCAGATACGCAGTATTTT.

Notes on this clone: The same CDR3 is also encoded by other DNA sequences in this sample. The gene calls are TRBV7-3 and TRBJ2-7; D is tentatively TRBD1 or TRBD2 (6 bases each). The V gene's germline CDR1 is SGHTA and CDR2 FQGTGA. Trimming pared 6 bases from V and 3 bases from J, leaving 18 bases between. This CDR3 has 15 residues. CDR3 bases: TGTGCCAGCAGTCTGGGGGGCACTGGAGGCTACGAGCAGTACTTC. Amino acid sequence: CASSLGGTGGYEQYF.

The chain employs TRBV7-8 and TRBJ2-7; TRBD2 matches at 9 bases. The germline V gene has CDR1 SGHVS and CDR2 FQNEAQ. Trimming removed 2 bases from V and 3 bases from J; junction bases left unmatched: 8. This CDR3 has 16 amino acids. The CDR3 reads CASSLLAGDPLYEQYF. The CDR3 DNA follows: TGTGCCAGCAGCTTATTAGCGGGAGACCCCCTCTACGAGCAGTACTTC. The whole variable domain, filled in from reference TRBV7-8 and TRBJ2-7, reads GAGVSQSPRYKVAKRGQDVALRCDPISGHVSLFWYQQALGQGPEFLTYFQNEAQLDKSGLPSDRFFAERPEGSVSTLKIQRTQQEDSAVYLCASSLLAGDPLYEQYFGPGTRLTVT.

This chain links TRBV7-6 with TRBJ1-1, with TRBD1 as a possible D gene (6 bases). Germline V gives CDR1 SGHVS, CDR2 FNYEAQ. The CDR3 length is 16 residues. V was trimmed by 5 bases and J by 1 base, leaving 17 bases between them. Written as DNA, the CDR3 is TGTGCCAGCAGCCCCTCTCGACAGGTTACGAACACTGAAGCTTTCTTT. Translation: CASSPSRQVTNTEAFF.

V gene TRBV6-4 combines with J gene TRBJ2-3, with TRBD2 matching 8 bases. The CDR3 has 14 residues. Trimming cost V 8 bases and J 5 bases; bases outside gene matches: 9. Germline CDR1 reads MRHNA; CDR2 reads SNTAGT. CDR3: CASGIRGGRDTQYF. CDR3 nucleotides: TGTGCCAGCGGGATACGGGGGGGCAGAGATACGCAGTATTTT.

The chain has TRBV30 and TRBJ2-2; D gene ambiguous. Germline values: CDR1 GTSNPN, CDR2 SVGIG (reference sequence). The CDR3 sequence is 13 residues long. Trimming removed 1 base at V and 2 bases at J, with 5 bases between. This chain's CDR3 is CAWSEINTGELFF. DNA for the CDR3: TGTGCCTGGAGTGAAATTAACACCGGGGAGCTGTTTTTT.

The rearrangement links TRBV29-1 to TRBJ1-1; weak D call: TRBD1 (5 bases). The germline V gene encodes CDR1 SQVTM and CDR2 ANQGSEA. V lost 2 bases to trimming and J lost 10 bases, with 14 bases between them. This CDR3 comprises 12 residues. The CDR3 loop is CSVEPDSESAFF. CDR3 nucleotide sequence: TGCAGCGTTGAACCTGACAGTGAGTCAGCTTTCTTT.

The J gene is TRBJ2-2, the V gene TRBV6-5, with 10 nucleotides matching TRBD1. The CDR3 sequence is 14 residues long. The germline V gene encodes CDR1 MNHEY and CDR2 SVGAGI. With V trimmed by 5 bases and J by 7 bases, 4 bases remained unmatched. This CDR3 reads CASSPGTGVGELFF. CDR3 nucleotide sequence: TGTGCCAGCAGTCCCGGGACAGGGGTCGGGGAGCTGTTTTTT.

V and J are TRBV4-3 and TRBJ2-3; 9 positions agree with TRBD2. The CDR3 consists of 15 residues. The junction had 4 bases not matched to a gene; V was cut back by 0 bases and J by 6 bases. CDR1 and CDR2 from the germline V gene are LGHNA and YSLEER. The CDR3 reads CASSQDTSGRDTQYF. The CDR3 DNA reads as TGCGCCAGCAGCCAAGATACCAGCGGGAGGGATACGCAGTATTTT.

The chain employs TRBV5-4 and TRBJ2-2; tentative D call: TRBD2 (6 bases). The CDR3 runs to 13 residues. Deletions cut 10 bases from V and 1 base from J, with 11 bases between. Germline values: CDR1 SGHNT, CDR2 YYREEE (reference sequence). The CDR3 nucleotides are TGTGCCGGAGGGACCCGGAACACCGGGGAGCTGTTTTTT. The encoded protein is CAGGTRNTGELFF.

The rearrangement links TRBV19 to TRBJ2-7; 8 positions agree with TRBD1. The CDR3 has 13 residues. The V gene end was trimmed by 9 bases and the J gene end by 2 bases; junction bases not matched to a gene: 6. Per the germline V gene, CDR1 is LNHDA and CDR2 is SQIVND (reference sequence). This CDR3 reads CASSGTGPYEQYF. Written as DNA, the CDR3 is TGTGCCAGCTCGGGGACAGGACCCTACGAGCAGTACTTC.

The CDR3 nucleotides read TGCAGCGTTGAAAGCACCCCCAGCTCCTACAATGAGCAGTTCTTC. Translating it yields CSVESTPSSYNEQFF. The chain carries TRBV29-1 and TRBJ2-1; D remains unclear. Germline V lookup: CDR1 SQVTM, CDR2 ANQGSEA. With 2 bases removed from V and 0 bases from J, the gap between germline ends came to 11 bases. This CDR3 has 15 amino acids.

The rearrangement links TRBV15 to TRBJ2-7; 7 bases are shared with TRBD1. CDR3 length equals 14 residues. The germline CDR1 and CDR2 sequences are LNHNV and YYDKDF (reference sequence). V lost 2 bases, J lost 2 bases, and 3 bases stayed unmatched. CDR3 protein: CATSRTGETYEQYF. The DNA for the CDR3 is TGTGCCACCAGCAGAACAGGGGAAACCTACGAGCAGTACTTC.

This rearrangement joins TRBV10-1 to TRBJ2-7; TRBD2 might be the D (6 bases). Germline V gene data show CDR1 as WNHNN and CDR2 as SYGVQD (reference sequence). The CDR3 is 15 amino acids. V shed 0 bases and J shed 3 bases, with 12 bases lying between them. The CDR3 DNA reads as TGCGCCAGCAGTGAGTCCCAGGAGGGGTTCTACGAGCAGTACTTC. Translation gives CASSESQEGFYEQYF.

The rearrangement uses TRBV19 and TRBJ2-3; D is unresolved. There are 17 residues in the CDR3. Trimming stripped 0 bases from V and 4 bases from J, with 17 bases between. From germline, CDR1 is LNHDA and CDR2 SQIVND (reference sequence). The CDR3 DNA reads as TGTGCCAGTAGTATAGATGGAAACGCCTGGGAAGCAGATACGCAGTATTTT. Translated, it gives CASSIDGNAWEADTQYF.

This clone was recorded only once. Other DNA variants within this sample encode the same CDR3. The chain employs TRBV9 and TRBJ2-7; D call uncertain. CDR1 is SGDLS and CDR2 is YYNGEE in the germline V gene. V lost 0 bases, J lost 1 base, and 5 bases lay in between. The CDR3 runs 13 residues. In DNA form, the CDR3 reads TGTGCCAGCAGCGTAGAGGGATCCTACGAGCAGTACTTC. Translation gives CASSVEGSYEQYF.

This chain uses TRBV10-2 with TRBJ2-3; 11 nucleotides agree with TRBD1. Per germline, CDR1 WSHSY and CDR2 SAAADI. Unmatched junction bases numbered 7, after V lost 6 bases and J lost 5 bases. The CDR3 extends over 15 amino acids. CDR3 amino acids: CASSPGTGGVDTQYF. The CDR3 DNA sequence: TGCGCCAGCAGCCCCGGGACAGGGGGTGTAGATACGCAGTATTTT.

This chain uses TRBV7-3 with TRBJ1-1; 7 nucleotides match TRBD1. The length of the CDR3 is 15 residues. The junction had 7 bases not matched to a gene; V was cut back by 4 bases and J by 2 bases. Germline CDR1 and CDR2: SGHTA and FQGTGA. The CDR3 DNA reads TGTGCCAGCAGCTACGGAACAGGGGCCAACACTGAAGCTTTCTTT. Translation: CASSYGTGANTEAFF.

The chain recombines TRBV13 with TRBJ2-3, with a possible D match to TRBD2 (6 bases). V was pared by 5 bases and J by 4 bases, with 13 bases between. Germline CDR1 reads PRHDT; CDR2 reads FYEKMQ (reference sequence). The CDR3 sequence is 14 residues long. The CDR3 reads CASSPTREADTQYF. As DNA, the CDR3 is TGTGCCAGCAGCCCCACAAGGGAGGCAGATACGCAGTATTTT.

The chain is built from TRBV27 and TRBJ2-7, with 10 positions matching TRBD2. Germline trimming cut 4 bases from V and 2 bases from J; bases unmatched to any gene: 11. Germline V gene data show CDR1 as MNHEY and CDR2 as SMNVEV (reference sequence). The CDR3 is 17 residues long. Written as DNA, the CDR3 is TGTGCCAGCAGTTCCTTTGATGGACTAGCGGAAACCTACGAGCAGTACTTC. It encodes CASSSFDGLAETYEQYF.

The chain recombines TRBV7-8 with TRBJ2-1; 12 nucleotides agree with TRBD2. This CDR3 comprises 18 residues. Per germline, CDR1 SGHVS and CDR2 FQNEAQ. V shed 5 bases and J 0 bases; nucleotides not matched to a gene: 8. The CDR3 DNA follows: TGTGCCAGCAGCCCCTCACTAGCGGGGGGATCCTCCTACAATGAGCAGTTCTTC. Protein product: CASSPSLAGGSSYNEQFF.

V gene TRBV2 combines with J gene TRBJ2-1, with D maybe TRBD2 (5 bases). Trimming stripped 10 bases from V and 5 bases from J, with 12 bases between. This CDR3 comprises 12 residues. Germline-derived CDR1 and CDR2 are SNHLY and FYNNEI. CDR3 bases: TGTGCCACCAGAGGGCTCGACAATGAGCAGTTCTTC. Its protein product is CATRGLDNEQFF.

The chain links TRBV28 to TRBJ2-1; D is possibly TRBD2 (5 bases). The CDR3 runs to 13 residues. Germline values: CDR1 MDHEN, CDR2 SYDVKM. V lost 1 base, J lost 9 bases, and 10 bases lay in between. For the CDR3, the DNA is TGTGCCAGCAGTTTATCGGGGATGAGTGAGCAGTTCTTC. It translates to CASSLSGMSEQFF. Combining the CDR3 with reference TRBV28 and TRBJ2-1 gives the whole variable domain DVKVTQSSRYLVKRTGEKVFLECVQDMDHENMFWYRQDPGLGLRLIYFSYDVKMKEKGDIPEGYSVSREKKERFSLILESASTNQTSMYLCASSLSGMSEQFFGPGTRLTVL.

V usage is TRBV27 and J usage is TRBJ1-5; 10 bases are shared with TRBD1. CDR1 is MNHEY and CDR2 is SMNVEV in the germline V gene (reference sequence). This CDR3 is 15 amino acids long. V lost 7 bases to trimming and J lost 4 bases; unmatched junction nucleotides: 7. CDR3 protein: CASKPGQGFNQPQHF. CDR3 nucleotide sequence: TGTGCCAGCAAACCGGGACAGGGGTTTAATCAGCCCCAGCATTTT.

The chain joins TRBV19 to TRBJ2-2, with D unclear. Looked up from germline, CDR1 is LNHDA and CDR2 is SQIVND (reference sequence). The CDR3 is 12 amino acids. V lost 5 bases, J lost 9 bases, and 10 bases lay in between. The CDR3 reads CASSSGVRELFF. The CDR3 nucleotides read TGTGCCAGTAGTTCAGGTGTCCGGGAGCTGTTTTTT. The complete variable domain, with remaining parts taken from reference TRBV19 and TRBJ2-2, reads DGGITQSPKYLFRKEGQNVTLSCEQNLNHDAMYWYRQDPGQGLRLIYYSQIVNDFQKGDIAEGYSVSREKKESFPLTVTSAQKNPTAFYLCASSSGVRELFFGEGSRLTVL.

The chain recombines TRBV2 with TRBJ1-1, with a tentative D call TRBD1 (6 bases). Trimming removed 7 bases from V and 0 bases from J, with 18 bases in between. This CDR3 is 16 amino acids long. Germline CDR1 SNHLY, CDR2 FYNNEI. CDR3 protein: CASILNQGQMNTEAFF. Here the CDR3 DNA reads TGTGCCAGCATTTTAAACCAGGGGCAGATGAACACTGAAGCTTTCTTT.

This clone appeared once. This chain joins TRBV5-6 and TRBJ2-7, with 7 bases lining up with TRBD2. This CDR3 region has 14 residues. V lost 3 bases, J lost 5 bases, and 8 bases stayed unmatched. Germline V gene lookup returns CDR1 SGHDT and CDR2 YYEEEE. CDR3 region: CASSSGTTFNEQYF. As DNA, the CDR3 is TGTGCCAGCAGCTCCGGGACTACTTTTAACGAGCAGTACTTC.